Listed here are 21 T cell receptor beta chains from one sample, sequenced in a study of the immune and genomic landscape of osteosarcoma. Poor-prognosis osteosarcoma patients supplied post-treatment primary, local recurrence and metastasis tumor specimens. Only in-frame clones appear in the TCRdb table, and some are missing; sequencing was by immunoSEQ multiplex PCR. This table has roughly 5,000 clones, about 71% appearing once. The sample taken for sequencing was osteosarcoma tumor tissue from the femur. The receptors were sampled from a human donor with osteosarcoma.

This clone was counted only a few times. The chain links TRBV27 to TRBJ2-1; D is uncertain. The CDR3 consists of 15 residues. Trimming left V 4 bases short and J 5 bases short, with 15 bases between. CDR1 is MNHEY, CDR2 SMNVEV, per germline (reference sequence). The CDR3 region is CASSSTNWLHNEQFF. The CDR3 coding sequence is TGTGCCAGCAGTTCTACAAATTGGTTGCACAATGAGCAGTTCTTC.

This clone was recorded once. The rearrangement joins TRBV11-2 to TRBJ1-1, with D uncertain. Between the trimmed V and J ends, which lost 5 bases and 0 bases, there was a span of 7 bases. This CDR3 region has 13 residues. Germline CDR1 reads SGHAT; CDR2 reads FQNNGV. The CDR3 coding sequence is TGTGCCAGCAGCACGGAGATGAACACTGAAGCTTTCTTT. Its protein product is CASSTEMNTEAFF.

This chain uses TRBV7-8 with TRBJ2-2, with a weak D call TRBD2 (6 bases). Germline CDR1 reads SGHVS; CDR2 reads FQNEAQ. Trimming removed 4 bases at V and 4 bases at J, with 19 bases between. The CDR3 contains 17 residues. CDR3 coding DNA: TGTGCCAGCAGCTCCGAGGGGACTTCTACCTTCACCGGGGAGCTGTTTTTT. Residues: CASSSEGTSTFTGELFF. The whole variable domain, remainder taken from reference TRBV7-8 and TRBJ2-2, is GAGVSQSPRYKVAKRGQDVALRCDPISGHVSLFWYQQALGQGPEFLTYFQNEAQLDKSGLPSDRFFAERPEGSVSTLKIQRTQQEDSAVYLCASSSEGTSTFTGELFFGEGSRLTVL.

The chain carries TRBV15 and TRBJ1-1; D is unclear. CDR1 is LNHNV and CDR2 is YYDKDF in the germline V gene (reference sequence). The CDR3 has 17 amino acids. The ends were cut back, 1 base at V and 7 bases at J, with 22 bases in the middle. The CDR3 region is CATSRGAAGGDPLEAFF. DNA for the CDR3: TGTGCCACCAGCAGAGGGGCTGCAGGCGGCGACCCCCTTGAAGCTTTCTTT.

This sequence joins TRBV5-5 and TRBJ2-7; TRBD2 agrees at 12 bases. There are 16 residues in the CDR3. V gave up 0 bases and J gave up 4 bases; unmatched junction bases: 5. The germline gives CDR1 SGHKS, CDR2 YYEKEE (reference sequence). The CDR3 spells CASSLGLAGAGYEQYF. The CDR3 nucleotides read TGTGCCAGCAGCTTGGGACTAGCGGGAGCCGGGTACGAGCAGTACTTC.

The V gene is TRBV19, the J gene TRBJ1-4; D remains ambiguous. CDR3 size: 15 residues. V was cut by 3 bases and J by 8 bases, with 16 bases left in between. CDR1 is LNHDA and CDR2 is SQIVND in the germline V gene (reference sequence). The CDR3 sequence: CASSILRSDGEKLFF. The CDR3 DNA follows: TGTGCCAGTAGTATTCTGAGATCGGACGGGGAAAAACTGTTTTTT.

The chain employs TRBV5-5 and TRBJ2-7; 7 nucleotides line up with TRBD2. The ends lost 2 bases at V and 2 bases at J; junction bases unmatched: 7. CDR1 is SGHKS and CDR2 is YYEKEE in the germline V gene (reference sequence). The CDR3 runs to 15 residues. The DNA of the CDR3 is TGTGCCAGCAGCTTTAGTCCGGCGGGGGCCTACGAGCAGTACTTC. Translated, it gives CASSFSPAGAYEQYF.

The chain couples TRBV5-4 to TRBJ2-7, with D perhaps TRBD1 (6 bases). Looked up from germline, CDR1 is SGHNT and CDR2 is YYREEE (reference sequence). V was cut by 2 bases and J by 4 bases, with 7 bases left in between. The CDR3 covers 12 residues. This CDR3 reads CASSFTGYEQYF. The CDR3 coding sequence is TGTGCCAGCAGCTTTACAGGGTACGAGCAGTACTTC.

The gene calls are TRBV5-6 and TRBJ2-3; no clear D gene. The V gene lost 4 bases and the J gene lost 2 bases, with 11 bases spanning the gap. The CDR3 runs to 14 residues. Germline V gene sequence: CDR1 SGHDT, CDR2 YYEEEE. CDR3 bases: TGTGCCAGCAGCGCCGGACGGACCACAGATACGCAGTATTTT. Its protein is CASSAGRTTDTQYF.

The chain joins TRBV28 to TRBJ2-7; unclear D gene. The V gene lost 6 bases and the J gene lost 8 bases, with 20 bases spanning the gap. CDR1 and CDR2 (germline): MDHEN, SYDVKM. The length of the CDR3 is 14 residues. The CDR3 nucleotides read TGTGCCAGCAGCCTGGCGCTAGAGCTCTCCAAGCAGTACTTC. It encodes CASSLALELSKQYF.

The V gene is TRBV10-3, the J gene TRBJ1-1; TRBD1 agrees at 7 bases. Trimming at V came to 0 bases and at J to 0 bases, leaving 7 bases not matched to a gene. In germline, CDR1 is ENHRY, CDR2 SYGVKD. CDR3 length: 17 amino acids. Here the CDR3 reads CAISESWTGTVNTEAFF. The CDR3 DNA follows: TGTGCCATCAGTGAGTCCTGGACAGGAACTGTGAACACTGAAGCTTTCTTT.

This chain links TRBV2 with TRBJ2-7; perhaps TRBD2 as D (5 bases). The V end was cut by 5 bases, the J end by 6 bases, with 14 bases between. CDR1 and CDR2 from the germline V gene are SNHLY and FYNNEI. The CDR3 is 13 amino acids. Here the CDR3 reads CASSPEGRSEQYF. The CDR3 DNA sequence: TGTGCCAGCAGTCCCGAGGGAAGATCCGAGCAGTACTTC. Drawing the rest from reference TRBV2 and TRBJ2-7, the complete variable domain is EPEVTQTPSHQVTQMGQEVILRCVPISNHLYFYWYRQILGQKVEFLVSFYNNEISEKSEIFDDQFSVERPDGSNFTLKIRSTKLEDSAMYFCASSPEGRSEQYFGPGTRLTVT.

The V and J genes are TRBV7-6 and TRBJ2-1, with D tentatively TRBD1 or TRBD2 (5 bases each). Trimming cost V 2 bases and J 7 bases, with 24 bases left between them. Germline loops: CDR1 SGHVS, CDR2 FNYEAQ. The CDR3 runs to 18 residues. CDR3: CASSLQSTQRSKGNEQFF. DNA of the CDR3: TGTGCCAGCAGCTTACAATCCACCCAGCGGTCTAAGGGGAATGAGCAGTTCTTC.

The sample holds one count of this clone. The chain recombines TRBV5-6 with TRBJ2-3; 7 bases agree with TRBD2. The junction had 12 bases not matched to a gene; V was cut back by 2 bases and J by 6 bases. From germline, CDR1 is SGHDT and CDR2 YYEEEE. This CDR3 is 16 amino acids long. CDR3 DNA sequence: TGTGCCAGCAGCTTCTACTCTGGCGGGAGATACGATACGCAGTATTTT. It translates to CASSFYSGGRYDTQYF.

The V and J genes are TRBV5-1 and TRBJ1-1, with TRBD1 matching over 7 bases. The V segment lost 0 bases and the J segment 5 bases; nucleotides outside the gene matches: 7. There are 15 residues in the CDR3. Germline V gene sequence: CDR1 SGHRS, CDR2 YFSETQ. The CDR3 reads CASSLEVQGRTEAFF. As DNA, the CDR3 is TGCGCCAGCAGCTTGGAGGTACAGGGGCGAACTGAAGCTTTCTTT.

The genes are TRBV2 and TRBJ2-3, with TRBD1 matching 9 bases. The CDR3 contains 14 residues. The germline V gene encodes CDR1 SNHLY and CDR2 FYNNEI. With V trimmed by 5 bases and J by 6 bases, 6 bases remained unmatched. As DNA, the CDR3 is TGTGCCAGCAGTTTCTTTACAGGGGGCGATACGCAGTATTTT. It codes for CASSFFTGGDTQYF.

This sequence joins TRBV18 and TRBJ2-1; 11 nucleotides match TRBD2. From germline, CDR1 is KGHSH and CDR2 LQKENI. CDR3 size: 17 residues. V was pared by 1 base and J by 6 bases, with 8 bases of the junction left unmatched. The CDR3 here is CASSPRTSGSTGNEQFF. The CDR3 DNA follows: TGTGCCAGCTCACCACGCACTAGCGGGAGTACGGGCAATGAGCAGTTCTTC.

Note on this clone: The germline gene is not matched at one end of the junction; a read error may be the cause. The same CDR3 can be traced to other DNA sequences in this sample. The chain recombines TRBV19 with TRBJ1-1, with 9 bases lining up with TRBD1. Germline CDR1 LNHDA, CDR2 SQIVND (reference sequence). The CDR3 spans 15 residues. The CDR3 here is CASSGKGQGNTEAFF. CDR3 coding DNA: TGCGCCAGTAGTGGGAAGGGACAGGGGAACACTGAAGCTTTCTTT.

The chain joins TRBV5-1 to TRBJ2-5; 8 nucleotides align to TRBD2. V shed 3 bases and J 1 base; nucleotides not matched to a gene: 8. Germline V gives CDR1 SGHRS, CDR2 YFSETQ. The CDR3 has 16 amino acids. CDR3 amino acids: CASSSDGRGAQETQYF. The CDR3 coding sequence is TGCGCCAGCAGCTCGGACGGGAGGGGGGCCCAAGAGACCCAGTACTTC. Looking up the rest from reference TRBV5-1 and TRBJ2-5 gives the full variable domain: KAGVTQTPRYLIKTRGQQVTLSCSPISGHRSVSWYQQTPGQGLQFLFEYFSETQRNKGNFPGRFSGRQFSNSRSEMNVSTLELGDSALYLCASSSDGRGAQETQYFGPGTRLLVL.

The chain employs TRBV25-1 and TRBJ2-5, with no clear D. Trimming pared 4 bases from V and 2 bases from J, leaving 17 bases between. The CDR3 is 16 amino acids. Germline loops: CDR1 MGHDK, CDR2 SYGVNS. The CDR3 region is CASSGSGSLFQETQYF. In DNA, the CDR3 is TGTGCCAGCAGTGGGTCGGGCAGTCTTTTTCAAGAGACCCAGTACTTC.

V usage is TRBV7-9 and J usage is TRBJ1-2; possibly TRBD1 for D (5 bases). From germline, CDR1 is SEHNR and CDR2 FQNEAQ (reference sequence). V was trimmed by 5 bases and J by 1 base, leaving 11 bases between them. The CDR3 has 14 amino acids. The DNA of the CDR3 is TGTGCCAGCAGCCTAGGGACGGTTAACTATGGCTACACCTTC. This encodes CASSLGTVNYGYTF.